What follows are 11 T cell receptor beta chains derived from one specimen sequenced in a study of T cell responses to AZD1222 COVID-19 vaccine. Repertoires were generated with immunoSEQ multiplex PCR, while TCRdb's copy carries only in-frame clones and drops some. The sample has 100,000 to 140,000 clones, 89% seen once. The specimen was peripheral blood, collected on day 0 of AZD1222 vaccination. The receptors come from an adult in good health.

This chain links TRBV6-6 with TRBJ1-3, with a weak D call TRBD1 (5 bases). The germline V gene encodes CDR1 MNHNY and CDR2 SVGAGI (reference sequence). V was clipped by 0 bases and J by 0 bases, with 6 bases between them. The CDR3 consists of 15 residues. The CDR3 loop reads CASSYSGDSGNTIYF. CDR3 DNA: TGTGCCAGCAGTTACTCGGGGGACTCTGGAAACACCATATATTTT.

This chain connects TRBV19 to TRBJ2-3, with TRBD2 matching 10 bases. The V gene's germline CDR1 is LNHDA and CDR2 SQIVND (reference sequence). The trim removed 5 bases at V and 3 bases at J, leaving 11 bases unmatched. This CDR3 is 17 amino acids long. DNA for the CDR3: TGTGCCAGTAGTTTCTTTCTAGCGGGAGTAGGTACAGATACGCAGTATTTT. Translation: CASSFFLAGVGTDTQYF.

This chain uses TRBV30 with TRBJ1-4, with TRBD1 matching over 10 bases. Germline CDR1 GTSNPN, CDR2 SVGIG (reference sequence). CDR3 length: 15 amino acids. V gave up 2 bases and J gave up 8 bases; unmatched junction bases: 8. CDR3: CAWSPPTGGAEKLFF. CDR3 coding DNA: TGTGCCTGGAGTCCCCCGACAGGGGGCGCGGAAAAACTGTTTTTT.

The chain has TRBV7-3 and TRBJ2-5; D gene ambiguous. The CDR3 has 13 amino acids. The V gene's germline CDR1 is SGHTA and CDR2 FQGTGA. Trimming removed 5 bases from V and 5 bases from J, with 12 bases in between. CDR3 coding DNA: TGTGCCAGCAGCAGCAGTATATCGGAGACCCAGTACTTC. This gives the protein CASSSSISETQYF.

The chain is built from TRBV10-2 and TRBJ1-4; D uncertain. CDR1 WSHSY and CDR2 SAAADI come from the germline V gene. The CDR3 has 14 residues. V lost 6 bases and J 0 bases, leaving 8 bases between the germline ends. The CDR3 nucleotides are TGCGCCAGCAGCCGGGATGCAACTAATGAAAAACTGTTTTTT. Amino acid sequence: CASSRDATNEKLFF.

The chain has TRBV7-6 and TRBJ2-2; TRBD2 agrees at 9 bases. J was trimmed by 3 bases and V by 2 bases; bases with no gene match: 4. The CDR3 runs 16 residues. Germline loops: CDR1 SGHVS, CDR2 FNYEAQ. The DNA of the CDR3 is TGTGCCAGCAGCTTACCAGCGGGAGGATACACCGGGGAGCTGTTTTTT. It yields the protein CASSLPAGGYTGELFF.

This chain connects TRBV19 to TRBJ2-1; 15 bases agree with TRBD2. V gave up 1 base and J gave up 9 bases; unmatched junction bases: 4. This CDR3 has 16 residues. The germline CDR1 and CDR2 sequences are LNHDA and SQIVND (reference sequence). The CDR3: CASSIGTSGRAGEQFF. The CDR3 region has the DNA TGTGCCAGTAGTATAGGGACTAGCGGGAGGGCGGGTGAGCAGTTCTTC. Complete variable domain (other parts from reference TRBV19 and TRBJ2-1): DGGITQSPKYLFRKEGQNVTLSCEQNLNHDAMYWYRQDPGQGLRLIYYSQIVNDFQKGDIAEGYSVSREKKESFPLTVTSAQKNPTAFYLCASSIGTSGRAGEQFFGPGTRLTVL.

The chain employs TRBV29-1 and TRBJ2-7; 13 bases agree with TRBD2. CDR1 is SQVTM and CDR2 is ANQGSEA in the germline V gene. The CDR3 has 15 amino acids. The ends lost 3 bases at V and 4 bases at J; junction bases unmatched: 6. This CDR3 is CSVEGGLAGEYEQYF. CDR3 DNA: TGCAGCGTTGAGGGAGGACTAGCGGGGGAATACGAGCAGTACTTC.

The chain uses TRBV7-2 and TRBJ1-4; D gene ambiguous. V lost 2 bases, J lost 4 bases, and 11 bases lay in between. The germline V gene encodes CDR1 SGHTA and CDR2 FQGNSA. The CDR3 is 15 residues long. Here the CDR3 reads CASSLTGQDNEKLFF. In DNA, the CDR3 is TGTGCCAGCAGCTTAACGGGTCAAGATAATGAAAAACTGTTTTTT.

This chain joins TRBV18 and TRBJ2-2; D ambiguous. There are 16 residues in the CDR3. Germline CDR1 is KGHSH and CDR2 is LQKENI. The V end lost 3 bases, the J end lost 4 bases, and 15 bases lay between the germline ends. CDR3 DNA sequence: TGTGCCAGCTCACCCCAAGGGCTGTGGGTCACCGGGGAGCTGTTTTTT. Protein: CASSPQGLWVTGELFF. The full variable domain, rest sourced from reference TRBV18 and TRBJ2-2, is NAGVMQNPRHLVRRRGQEARLRCSPMKGHSHVYWYRQLPEEGLKFMVYLQKENIIDESGMPKERFSAEFPKEGPSILRIQQVVRGDSAAYFCASSPQGLWVTGELFFGEGSRLTVL.

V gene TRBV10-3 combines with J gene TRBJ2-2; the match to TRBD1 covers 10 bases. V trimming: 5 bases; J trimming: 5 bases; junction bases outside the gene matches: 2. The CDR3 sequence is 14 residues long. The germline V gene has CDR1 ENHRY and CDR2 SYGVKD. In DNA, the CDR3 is TGTGCCATCAGTCGACAGGGGGCGACCGGGGAGCTGTTTTTT. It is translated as CAISRQGATGELFF.